The TCR beta chain described here comes from a study of shared clonotypes between healthy human individuals. The CDR3 sequence is 18 residues long. J lost 4 bases, V lost 3 bases, and 9 bases had no gene match. Germline-derived CDR1 and CDR2 are KGHSH and LQKENI. TCRdb's table, derived via immunoSEQ multiplex PCR, lists solely in-frame clones and lacks some. The sample lists more than 850,000 clones; 75% to 85% were seen once. Caucasian adults living in Nashville, Tennessee, provided all samples. It was into CD45RA+ naive and CD45RA-negative memory subsets that the CD4+ cells were split. Sequencing was carried out using memory CD4+ T cells from PBMCs. Subset reported: CD45RA-negative fraction. The chain combines TRBV18 with TRBJ2-3, with 14 bases that match TRBD2. This TCR came from a man aged 18 to 30 in good health. Some clones in this sample may be carry-over from other donors' samples. CDR3 loop: CASSPTSGRAWDADTQYF. The CDR3 nucleotides read TGTGCCAGCTCACCGACTAGCGGGAGGGCCTGGGACGCAGATACGCAGTATTTT.